This TCR beta chain stems from a study of T cells in Graves' hyperthyroidism and ophthalmopathy. Study findings and constraints: Through a model of 13 V-J features, ophthalmopathy was separated from stable hyperthyroidism.

This clonotype was found a few times. Its antigen is unknown. Germline CDR1 and CDR2: LNHNV and YYDKDF (reference sequence). V shed 7 bases and J shed 0 bases, with 10 bases lying between them. This CDR3 contains 15 residues. What was amplified from RNA transcripts were TCR beta CDR3 regions. First-round RT-PCR with HTBI primers amplified the TCR CDR3 region. A single record per CDR3 protein comes from TCRdb applying MiXCR to the multiplex PCR reads. Altogether about 540,000 distinct CDR3 sequences are present, 46% being singletons, with the ten largest covering more than 7%. The clonotype was recovered from a woman aged 18-35 years with Graves' hyperthyroidism. This chain connects TRBV15 to TRBJ2-6; D gene unclear. The sequencing sample was made of peripheral blood or thyroid tissue (not recorded which). The CDR3 DNA is TGTGCCACCAAAGGGTCGAGCTCTGGGGCCAACGTCCTGACTTTC. Amino acids: CATKGSSSGANVLTF.